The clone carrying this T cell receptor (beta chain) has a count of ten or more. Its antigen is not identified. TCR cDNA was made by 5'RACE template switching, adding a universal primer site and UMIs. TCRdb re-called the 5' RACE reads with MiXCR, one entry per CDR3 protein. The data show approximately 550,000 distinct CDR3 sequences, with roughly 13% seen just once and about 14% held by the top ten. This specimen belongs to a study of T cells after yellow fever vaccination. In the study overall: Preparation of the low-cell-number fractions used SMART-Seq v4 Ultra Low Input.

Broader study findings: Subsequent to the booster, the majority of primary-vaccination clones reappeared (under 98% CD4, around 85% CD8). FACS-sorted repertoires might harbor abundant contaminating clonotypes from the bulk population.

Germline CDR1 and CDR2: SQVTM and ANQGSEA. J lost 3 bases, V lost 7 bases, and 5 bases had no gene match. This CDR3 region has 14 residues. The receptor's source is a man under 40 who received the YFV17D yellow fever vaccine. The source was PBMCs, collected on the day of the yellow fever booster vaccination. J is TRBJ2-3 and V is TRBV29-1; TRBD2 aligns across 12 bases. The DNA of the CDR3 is TGCAGCGGACGACTAGCGGGAGATACAGATACGCAGTATTTT. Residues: CSGRLAGDTDTQYF.